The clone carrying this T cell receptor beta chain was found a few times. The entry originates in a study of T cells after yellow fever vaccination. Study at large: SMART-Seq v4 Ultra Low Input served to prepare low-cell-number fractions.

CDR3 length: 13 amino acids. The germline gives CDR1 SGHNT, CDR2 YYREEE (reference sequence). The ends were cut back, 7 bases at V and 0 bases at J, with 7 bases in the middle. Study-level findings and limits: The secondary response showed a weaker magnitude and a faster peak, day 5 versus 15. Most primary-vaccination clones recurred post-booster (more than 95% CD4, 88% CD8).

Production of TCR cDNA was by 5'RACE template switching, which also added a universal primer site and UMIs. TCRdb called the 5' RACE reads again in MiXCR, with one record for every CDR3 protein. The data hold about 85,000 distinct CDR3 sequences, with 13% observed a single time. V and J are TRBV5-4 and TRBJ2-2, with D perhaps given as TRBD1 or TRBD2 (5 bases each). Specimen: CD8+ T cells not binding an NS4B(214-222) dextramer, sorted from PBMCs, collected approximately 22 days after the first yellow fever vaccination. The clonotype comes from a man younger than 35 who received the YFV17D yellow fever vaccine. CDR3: CASRDPNTGELFF. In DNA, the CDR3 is TGTGCCAGCCGGGACCCGAACACCGGGGAGCTGTTTTTT.